A single sample gave rise to the 32 T cell receptor beta chains below, sequenced in a study of blood T cell repertoires in COVID-19. Using immunoSEQ multiplex PCR, the repertoire was profiled, and TCRdb retains in-frame clones only, with some absent. The sample consists of 28,000 or so clones, about 88% of them appearing once. Input material: peripheral blood. The receptors stem from a woman aged 45-60 years with active COVID-19.

The rearrangement links TRBV6-5 to TRBJ1-6; D may be TRBD1 (5 bases). From germline, CDR1 is MNHEY and CDR2 SVGAGI. The CDR3 extends over 16 amino acids. The germline V and J ends were trimmed by 0 bases and 9 bases, with 15 bases remaining between them. CDR3 DNA sequence: TGTGCCAGCAGTTACTCAGGGGCGACCATAGGTTCACCCCTCCACTTT. This gives the protein CASSYSGATIGSPLHF.

The rearrangement joins TRBV15 to TRBJ2-6; 7 bases are shared with TRBD1. Trimming cost V 3 bases and J 0 bases; bases outside gene matches: 5. Germline CDR1 is LNHNV and CDR2 is YYDKDF (reference sequence). This CDR3 is built from 17 residues. CDR3 bases: TGTGCCACCAGCAGCCTTAACAGGGGCTCTGGGGCCAACGTCCTGACTTTC. Translation gives CATSSLNRGSGANVLTF.

The chain has TRBV4-1 and TRBJ1-2; D ambiguous. Germline-derived CDR1 and CDR2 are MGHRA and YSYEKL. The CDR3 has 14 residues. V dropped 4 bases and J dropped 3 bases, with 12 bases sitting between them. In DNA form, the CDR3 reads TGCGCCAGCAGCCCCCCGGCCGGGGACTATGGCTACACCTTC. This encodes CASSPPAGDYGYTF.

The rearrangement uses TRBV19 and TRBJ2-2; unclear D gene. The CDR3 is 14 residues long. Germline CDR1 LNHDA, CDR2 SQIVND (reference sequence). Deletions cut 4 bases from V and 1 base from J, with 7 bases between. The DNA for the CDR3 is TGTGCCAGTAGTACCCTAGAGAACACCGGGGAGCTGTTTTTT. Its protein is CASSTLENTGELFF.

This rearrangement joins TRBV28 to TRBJ2-3; possibly TRBD1 for D (6 bases). Trimming pared 2 bases from V and 0 bases from J, leaving 12 bases between. The CDR3 extends over 16 amino acids. Germline CDR1 MDHEN, CDR2 SYDVKM. CDR3 DNA: TGTGCCAGCAGTTTAAGTCCAGGGGCTAGCACAGATACGCAGTATTTT. Its translation: CASSLSPGASTDTQYF.

This chain joins TRBV18 and TRBJ2-3; 10 bases are a match to TRBD2. The CDR3 consists of 15 residues. Germline-derived CDR1 and CDR2 are KGHSH and LQKENI. V dropped 3 bases and J dropped 8; count of bases not matched to a gene: 8. The CDR3 sequence is CASSPLAGERSTQYF. CDR3 DNA: TGTGCCAGCTCACCCCTAGCGGGAGAAAGGAGTACGCAGTATTTT.

The V call is TRBV12-3 or TRBV12-4, the J call TRBJ2-7; 11 bases are shared with TRBD1. The junction had 4 bases not matched to a gene; V was cut back by 6 bases and J by 6 bases. The CDR3 covers 13 residues. The CDR3 coding sequence is TGTGCCAGCAGCCGGACAGGGGGCGGCGAGCAGTACTTC. Translation: CASSRTGGGEQYF.

The J gene is TRBJ2-2, the V gene TRBV9; 7 positions match TRBD2. The CDR3 contains 16 residues. Germline CDR1 reads SGDLS; CDR2 reads YYNGEE. J lost 5 bases, V lost 0 bases, and 7 bases had no gene match. The CDR3 region has the DNA TGTGCCAGCAGCGTAGTCCCGGGACTAAGAACCGGGGAGCTGTTTTTT. Its translation: CASSVVPGLRTGELFF.

The chain employs TRBV5-1 and TRBJ1-1; D is uncertain. Between the trimmed V and J ends, which lost 3 bases and 2 bases, there was a span of 8 bases. The CDR3 is made up of 13 amino acids. The germline V gene encodes CDR1 SGHRS and CDR2 YFSETQ. CDR3 DNA: TGCGCCAGCAGCTCACAGCTTAACACTGAAGCTTTCTTT. It codes for CASSSQLNTEAFF.

The genes are TRBV2 and TRBJ2-5, with 9 bases aligning to TRBD1. With 5 bases clipped from V and 1 base from J, the junction kept 8 bases outside the gene matches. In germline, CDR1 is SNHLY, CDR2 FYNNEI. The CDR3 is made up of 16 amino acids. CDR3 DNA sequence: TGTGCCAGCAGTTCCACGCGGACAGGGGCCCAAGAGACCCAGTACTTC. This encodes CASSSTRTGAQETQYF.

This chain joins TRBV3-1 (or the pseudogene TRBV3-2) and TRBJ1-2; 7 bases align to TRBD1. V lost 2 bases to trimming and J lost 3 bases; unmatched junction nucleotides: 6. The length of the CDR3 is 15 residues. Germline values: CDR1 LGHDT, CDR2 YNNKEL (reference sequence). The CDR3 loop is CASSQLTGDDYGYTF. The DNA of the CDR3 is TGTGCCAGCAGCCAACTTACAGGGGACGACTATGGCTACACCTTC.

CDR3 loop: CASSQEGNRNTEAFF. The CDR3 DNA reads as TGCGCCAGCAGCCAAGAAGGAAACAGGAACACTGAAGCTTTCTTT. The chain uses TRBV4-1 and TRBJ1-1; D gene ambiguous. With 0 bases removed from V and 1 base from J, the gap between germline ends came to 9 bases. The CDR3 covers 15 residues. The germline V gene encodes CDR1 MGHRA and CDR2 YSYEKL.

The chain uses TRBV28 and TRBJ2-3; a weak D match, TRBD1 (6 bases). The V end lost 6 bases, the J end lost 0 bases, and 13 bases lay between the germline ends. The CDR3 is made up of 15 amino acids. Germline CDR1 reads MDHEN; CDR2 reads SYDVKM. CDR3 sequence: CASSSTGTSTDTQYF. The CDR3 region has the DNA TGTGCCAGCAGCTCGACGGGGACAAGCACAGATACGCAGTATTTT.

The chain couples TRBV24-1 to TRBJ2-1, with D unresolved. With 4 bases removed from V and 4 bases from J, the gap between germline ends came to 13 bases. Germline CDR1 and CDR2: KGHDR and SFDVKD. The CDR3 is 15 residues long. The CDR3 bases are TGTGCCACCAGTGAATCAGACACGATATACAATGAGCAGTTCTTC. Translating it yields CATSESDTIYNEQFF.

In this sample, this clone is medium-sized. V gene TRBV5-8 combines with J gene TRBJ1-1; D gene uncertain. V dropped 0 bases and J dropped 2 bases, with 8 bases sitting between them. This CDR3 spans 14 amino acids. Germline V gene lookup returns CDR1 SGHTS and CDR2 YDEGEE. In DNA, the CDR3 is TGTGCCAGCAGCTTGGAGCAGGCTAACACTGAAGCTTTCTTT. This sequence encodes CASSLEQANTEAFF.

This chain connects TRBV27 to TRBJ2-1; 7 nucleotides align to TRBD1. This CDR3 is built from 15 residues. Unmatched junction bases numbered 7, after V lost 6 bases and J lost 2 bases. The germline gives CDR1 MNHEY, CDR2 SMNVEV (reference sequence). Written as DNA, the CDR3 is TGTGCCAGCAGCCCGGGACAGTTGCCCTACAATGAGCAGTTCTTC. It encodes CASSPGQLPYNEQFF.

V usage is TRBV19 and J usage is TRBJ1-6; 7 positions agree with TRBD1. Germline assignment: CDR1 LNHDA and CDR2 SQIVND (reference sequence). The CDR3 totals 15 residues. After removal of 3 bases from V and 7 bases from J, the junction contained 6 bases not matched to a gene. The CDR3, as DNA: TGTGCCAGTAGTATTCAAGGGGGCGCGAATTCACCCCTCCACTTT. Its translation: CASSIQGGANSPLHF. The full variable domain, its missing parts supplied by reference TRBV19 and TRBJ1-6, is DGGITQSPKYLFRKEGQNVTLSCEQNLNHDAMYWYRQDPGQGLRLIYYSQIVNDFQKGDIAEGYSVSREKKESFPLTVTSAQKNPTAFYLCASSIQGGANSPLHFGNGTRLTVT.

V usage is TRBV29-1 and J usage is TRBJ2-3; maybe TRBD1 (7 bases). The CDR3 is made up of 15 amino acids. Germline V gives CDR1 SQVTM, CDR2 ANQGSEA. The V end was cut by 2 bases, the J end by 3 bases, with 15 bases between. The CDR3 nucleotides are TGCAGCGTTGAAAAGGGGGCAGGGGGGACAGATACGCAGTATTTT. Protein sequence: CSVEKGAGGTDTQYF.

V and J are TRBV5-1 and TRBJ1-2, with 9 nucleotides matching TRBD1. The CDR3 is 14 amino acids. J gave up 4 bases and V 4 bases, and 5 bases lay outside the gene matches. CDR1 is SGHRS, CDR2 YFSETQ, per germline. CDR3 sequence reads: CASSLSQGAYGYTF. The CDR3 nucleotides are TGCGCCAGCAGCCTATCACAGGGGGCCTATGGCTACACCTTC.

V usage is TRBV5-4 and J usage is TRBJ2-1; 9 nucleotides match TRBD1. V lost 4 bases to trimming and J lost 7 bases; unmatched junction nucleotides: 6. Germline V gives CDR1 SGHNT, CDR2 YYREEE (reference sequence). This CDR3 is 14 amino acids long. The CDR3 sequence: CASSRDREINEQFF. DNA for the CDR3: TGTGCCAGCAGCCGGGACAGGGAAATAAATGAGCAGTTCTTC. The complete variable domain, with remaining parts taken from reference TRBV5-4 and TRBJ2-1, reads ETGVTQSPTHLIKTRGQQVTLRCSSQSGHNTVSWYQQALGQGPQFIFQYYREEENGRGNFPPRFSGLQFPNYSSELNVNALELDDSALYLCASSRDREINEQFFGPGTRLTVL.

This sequence joins TRBV10-3 and TRBJ1-2; no firm D call. From germline, CDR1 is ENHRY and CDR2 SYGVKD. V was pared by 10 bases and J by 4 bases, with 16 bases between. This CDR3 is 13 amino acids long. The CDR3 sequence is CATTLREGYGYTF. The CDR3 DNA is TGTGCCACCACCCTTAGGGAGGGCTATGGCTACACCTTC.

The V gene is TRBV29-1, the J gene TRBJ1-1; tentatively, D is TRBD1 (6 bases). The ends were cut back, 6 bases at V and 0 bases at J, with 11 bases in the middle. CDR1 and CDR2 from the germline V gene are SQVTM and ANQGSEA. The CDR3 covers 13 residues. CDR3 amino acids: CSVWTVMNTEAFF. In DNA, the CDR3 is TGCAGCGTGTGGACAGTCATGAACACTGAAGCTTTCTTT.

J is TRBJ1-1 and V is TRBV10-3; 7 nucleotides agree with TRBD1. Trimming took 6 bases from V and 2 from J; bases not matched to a gene: 3. Germline V CDR1 and CDR2: ENHRY, SYGVKD. The CDR3 totals 13 residues. The DNA for the CDR3 is TGTGCCATCAGGACAGGGTTAAACACTGAAGCTTTCTTT. Protein sequence: CAIRTGLNTEAFF.

This clone was recorded once. V and J are TRBV2 and TRBJ2-5, with D possibly TRBD1 on 6 matching bases. Between the trimmed V and J ends, which lost 6 bases and 5 bases, there was a span of 13 bases. The CDR3 is made up of 13 amino acids. Germline CDR1 is SNHLY and CDR2 is FYNNEI. The CDR3 coding sequence is TGTGCCAGCAGCCCAACAGGGCGGGAGACCCAGTACTTC. It yields the protein CASSPTGRETQYF.

This clone appeared a few times. This sequence joins TRBV19 and TRBJ2-4, with 7 bases lining up with TRBD2. Unmatched junction bases numbered 7, after V lost 5 bases and J lost 6 bases. CDR1 and CDR2 (germline): LNHDA, SQIVND (reference sequence). There are 14 residues in the CDR3. The CDR3 DNA reads TGTGCCAGTAGTCGTCGGGCGGGAGTAAACATTCAGTACTTC. Protein product: CASSRRAGVNIQYF.

This chain connects TRBV7-3 to TRBJ2-1; 9 bases are shared with TRBD2. The germline V gene encodes CDR1 SGHTA and CDR2 FQGTGA. The CDR3 consists of 15 residues. J gave up 4 bases and V 2 bases, and 3 bases lay outside the gene matches. CDR3 in DNA: TGTGCCAGCAGCTTAGCGGGAGGGGTATACAATGAGCAGTTCTTC. The encoded protein is CASSLAGGVYNEQFF.

V is TRBV11-1 and J is TRBJ2-1; 7 nucleotides line up with TRBD2. Germline CDR1 is SGHAT and CDR2 is FQDESV (reference sequence). There are 15 residues in the CDR3. Losses at the gene ends were 0 bases for V and 16 bases for J; bases not matched to a gene: 15. The CDR3 loop reads CASSLAGLGGSLVFF. CDR3 sequence (DNA): TGTGCCAGCAGCTTAGCTGGTCTCGGCGGGAGCCTGGTCTTCTTC.

The chain couples TRBV5-1 to TRBJ1-1, with 9 bases identical to TRBD1. CDR1 and CDR2 from the germline V gene are SGHRS and YFSETQ. The CDR3 covers 15 residues. Germline trimming cut 4 bases from V and 5 bases from J; bases unmatched to any gene: 9. The CDR3 DNA reads TGCGCCAGCAGCCTCCAACGGGACAGGGCTACTGAAGCTTTCTTT. Translating it yields CASSLQRDRATEAFF.

This clone has only a few counts. The chain couples TRBV9 to TRBJ2-7; TRBD2 matches at 13 bases. Trimming at V came to 4 bases and at J to 5 bases, leaving 6 bases not matched to a gene. This CDR3 has 15 residues. CDR1 and CDR2 from the germline V gene are SGDLS and YYNGEE. Here the CDR3 reads CASSSGLAGSHEQYF. CDR3 in DNA: TGTGCCAGCAGCTCGGGACTAGCGGGAAGCCACGAGCAGTACTTC.

The DNA for the CDR3 is TGTGCCAGTAGGAAAACGGGACTAGCGGGAGGGCCTTCCACCGGGGAGCTGTTTTTT. It yields the protein CASRKTGLAGGPSTGELFF. The gene calls are TRBV19 and TRBJ2-2; TRBD2 matches 16 bases. CDR3 size: 19 residues. J lost 4 bases, V lost 6 bases, and 11 bases had no gene match. CDR1 LNHDA and CDR2 SQIVND come from the germline V gene (reference sequence).

The chain couples TRBV2 to TRBJ1-4, with TRBD1 matching 9 bases. CDR1 and CDR2 from the germline V gene are SNHLY and FYNNEI. The CDR3 is 14 residues long. V gave up 9 bases and J gave up 3 bases; unmatched junction bases: 5. CDR3 region: CASGDRASNEKLFF. In DNA, the CDR3 is TGTGCCAGTGGGGACAGGGCGTCTAATGAAAAACTGTTTTTT.

The chain combines TRBV28 with TRBJ1-1; 9 bases match TRBD1. The germline V gene encodes CDR1 MDHEN and CDR2 SYDVKM. This CDR3 spans 14 amino acids. The V gene end was trimmed by 6 bases and the J gene end by 5 bases; junction bases not matched to a gene: 7. The CDR3 bases are TGTGCCAGCAGCCTGACAGGGGGGGGAACTGAAGCTTTCTTT. Its protein product is CASSLTGGGTEAFF.